The sequence of this TCR beta chain was determined in a study of PD-L1 blockade in urothelial cancer. Whole-study context: At 6 weeks and at 3 weeks (second dose) after treatment start, blood was analyzed.

This CDR3 region has 15 residues. The germline gives CDR1 MNHEY, CDR2 SVGAGI. Trimming removed 2 bases at V and 4 bases at J, with 12 bases between. This sample's time point: peripheral blood 6 weeks after treatment start. All patients carried locally advanced or metastatic urothelial carcinoma. Synthetic templates analogous to TCR were spiked into all PCRs individually. TCRdb's copy holds only in-frame clones and misses some; the assay was immunoSEQ multiplex PCR. The data show about 43,000 clones, 83% seen once. Notes on this clone: The antigen remains unidentified.

Findings of the study overall: Pretreatment TCR clonality in blood under the median foretold superior survival.

The rearrangement joins TRBV6-5 to TRBJ1-3, with unresolved D. The specimen comprised PBMCs, sampled around atezolizumab (anti-PD-L1) treatment. This clonotype originated in a man aged 55 to 70 with urothelial cancer. The CDR3 DNA reads as TGTGCCAGCAGTTACCGGGAACGTGGAGGAAACACCATATATTTT. Its translation: CASSYRERGGNTIYF.